Listed below are T cell receptor beta chains from one sample, sequenced in a study of shared clonotypes between healthy human individuals. This table comes from immunoSEQ multiplex PCR, and its TCRdb copy is limited to in-frame clones, with some not included. This table holds 330,000 or so clones, 74% found once. Source material: memory CD4+ T cells sorted from blood. The receptor set was obtained from a man aged 25-40 years in good health. CDR3s leave out the opening cysteine and the closing phenylalanine or tryptophan. D genes are given only for firm matches.

cdr3_length	j_call	v_call	d_call	cdr3_aa
13	TRBJ2-1	TRBV7-8	-	ASSLERTSHNEQF
12	TRBJ1-5	TRBV18	TRBD1	ASSPGQGFEPQH
12	TRBJ2-3	TRBV9	-	ASAGRQDTDTQY
13	TRBJ2-1	TRBV7-3	-	ASSLSGNSYNEQF
14	TRBJ1-2	TRBV11-3	-	ASSSGQPGEGYGYT
20	TRBJ2-6	TRBV9	TRBD2	ASSTRTDHIAGGLTGANVLT
13	TRBJ1-2	TRBV19	TRBD1	ASSTGQGALRGYT
14	TRBJ2-3	TRBV4-3	TRBD2	ASSPGLAGRTDTQY
13	TRBJ2-7	TRBV5-1	-	ASSPSDGTTYEQY
12	TRBJ2-7	TRBV15	-	ATSRDRASYEQY
10	TRBJ2-5	TRBV29-1	-	SVLDSQETQY
11	TRBJ1-3	TRBV7-2	-	ASSLVSGDTIY
14	TRBJ2-2	TRBV28	TRBD1	ASSLSGTGGFGELF
19	TRBJ1-1	TRBV19	-	ASSLQPGRAAFEGSNTEAF
12	TRBJ2-5	TRBV7-8	TRBD1	ASSLGQHQETQY
14	TRBJ2-1	TRBV10-3	TRBD2	AISERDGRSYNEQF
11	TRBJ2-2	TRBV7-9	-	ASSRTVTGELF
10	TRBJ2-5	TRBV2	-	ASSQLQETQY
13	TRBJ1-5	TRBV5-1	-	ASSLNGGSNQPQH
12	TRBJ2-3	TRBV10-3	TRBD2	AIRPGTSFDTQY
13	TRBJ2-5	TRBV6-6	TRBD1	ASSPPGQGGETQY
13	TRBJ2-1	TRBV6-6	-	ASSSPDHGSGEQF
11	TRBJ2-1	TRBV6-5	-	ASAWDVYNEQF
14	TRBJ2-2	TRBV14	-	ASSHLATENTGELF
13	TRBJ2-1	TRBV5-1	-	ASSPAGQTYNEQF
13	TRBJ2-7	TRBV6-1	TRBD1	ASSGDRDSSYEQY